Shown below are 5 T cell receptor beta chains from a single sample sequenced in a study of regulatory T cells in long-lasting Graves disease (dated by TCRdb to the early 2020s). Libraries were made using multiplex PCR. Sequencing was carried out with an Illumina HiSeq 4000. TCR beta libraries were built with iRepertoire HTBI primers and Arm-PCR amplification of CDR3 regions. TCRdb ran its own pipeline on the public reads, namely fastp trimming at Q25 and MiXCR clone calling, and kept in-frame beta chains. Here each entry gathers all rows of one CDR3 protein and keeps the most common genes and DNA. The sample records about 340,000 distinct CDR3 sequences, roughly a fifth of which are singletons. Just under 30% of the sample is held by the ten biggest clonotypes. This sample's time point label indicates: persistent/refractory GD, antithyroid drugs over 5 years with positive TRAb. RNA was extracted from PBMCs in TRIzol for both TCR sequencing and RNA sequencing.

The source material was peripheral blood mononuclear cells (PBMCs), sampled when the disease was refractory, from a patient treated with antithyroid drugs. The source is a female donor with Graves disease.

This clonotype was recorded at least ten times. The rearrangement links TRBV6-1 to TRBJ1-1, with a tentative D call TRBD1 (6 bases). Trimming left V 11 bases short and J 6 bases short, with 19 bases between. The CDR3 totals 13 residues. Germline V gives CDR1 MNHNS, CDR2 SASEGT. DNA of the CDR3: TGTGCCGGCTGGGGGCGGGGGGCGGCTGAAGCTTTCTTT. This gives the protein CAGWGRGAAEAFF.

This clonotype came up a few times. J is TRBJ1-2 and V is TRBV29-1; TRBD1 matches 7 bases. V trimming: 5 bases; J trimming: 6 bases; junction bases outside the gene matches: 9. The germline CDR1 and CDR2 sequences are SQVTM and ANQGSEA. The CDR3 runs to 13 residues. The CDR3 sequence: CSVKGPRGDGYTF. The CDR3 bases are TGCAGCGTTAAAGGACCCAGGGGGGATGGCTACACCTTC.

The chain is built from TRBV10-3 and TRBJ1-2; no clear D. Trimming removed 7 bases from V and 4 bases from J, with 10 bases in between. The CDR3 totals 12 residues. The V gene's germline CDR1 is ENHRY and CDR2 SYGVKD. The CDR3: CAITGASYGYTF. In nucleotides, the CDR3 is TGTGCCATCACGGGTGCGAGCTATGGCTACACCTTC.

This clonotype was detected ten times or more. The J gene is TRBJ1-1, the V gene TRBV7-8, with D perhaps TRBD1 (5 bases). The V gene lost 1 base and the J gene lost 5 bases, with 11 bases spanning the gap. The CDR3 loop spans 14 amino acids. Germline CDR1 reads SGHVS; CDR2 reads FQNEAQ. The CDR3 DNA reads as TGTGCCAGCAGCTTAGTAGGAGGGGATACTGAAGCTTTCTTT. Translated: CASSLVGGDTEAFF.

This clonotype showed up just a few times. This chain uses TRBV4-1 with TRBJ1-1; D perhaps matches TRBD1 (5 bases). The germline V gene encodes CDR1 MGHRA and CDR2 YSYEKL. The CDR3 extends over 15 amino acids. Between the trimmed V and J ends, which lost 4 bases and 1 base, there was a span of 13 bases. The CDR3 is CASSPIRTSNTEAFF. The DNA for the CDR3 is TGCGCCAGCAGCCCTATCCGGACATCGAACACTGAAGCTTTCTTT.